This TCR beta chain was sequenced during a study of preoperative IRX-2 immunotherapy in early breast cancer. Concerning this clone itself: Mismatch with germline at one junction end may stem from a read error.

The method was immunoSEQ multiplex PCR; TCRdb's version includes in-frame clones alone and lacks a portion of them. Of fewer than 9,500 clones in the sample, around 80% are singletons; the top ten hold 16%. This CDR3 comprises 16 residues. In germline, CDR1 is MNHGY, CDR2 SAAAGT. Indicated treatment: preoperative locoregional IRX-2 cytokine immunotherapy. Preoperative locoregional IRX-2 cytokine immunotherapy was tested in the phase Ib source study. The sequence derives from a human donor with breast cancer. The chain joins TRBV6-8 to TRBJ2-7; 7 positions agree with TRBD1. Sequencing used tumor tissue, obtained after IRX-2 immunotherapy. The CDR3 DNA reads TGTGCCATCAGTACCTGGACAGGACCTAACACCTACGAGCAGTACTTC. It yields the protein CAISTWTGPNTYEQYF.